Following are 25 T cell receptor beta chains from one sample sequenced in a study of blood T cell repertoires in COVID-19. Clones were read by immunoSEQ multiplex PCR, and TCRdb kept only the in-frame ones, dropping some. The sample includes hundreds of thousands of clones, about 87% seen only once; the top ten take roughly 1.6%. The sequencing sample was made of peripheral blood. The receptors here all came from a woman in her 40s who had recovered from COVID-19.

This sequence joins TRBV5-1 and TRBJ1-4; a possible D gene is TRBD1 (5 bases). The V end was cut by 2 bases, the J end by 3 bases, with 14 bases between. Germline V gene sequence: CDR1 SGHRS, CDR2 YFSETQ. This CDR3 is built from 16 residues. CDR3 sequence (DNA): TGCGCCAGCAGCTTAGCACAGGTTGGGGCTAATGAAAAACTGTTTTTT. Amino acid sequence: CASSLAQVGANEKLFF.

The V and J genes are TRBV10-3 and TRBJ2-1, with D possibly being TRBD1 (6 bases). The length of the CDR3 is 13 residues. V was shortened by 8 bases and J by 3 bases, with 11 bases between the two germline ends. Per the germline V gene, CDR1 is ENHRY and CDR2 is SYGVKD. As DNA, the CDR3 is TGTGCCATCGCCGGGACAAGCTACAATGAGCAGTTCTTC. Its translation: CAIAGTSYNEQFF.

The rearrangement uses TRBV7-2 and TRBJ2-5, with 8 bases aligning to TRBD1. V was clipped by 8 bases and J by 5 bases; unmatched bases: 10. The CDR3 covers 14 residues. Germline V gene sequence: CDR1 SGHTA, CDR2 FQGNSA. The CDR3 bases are TGTGCCAGCGGAATTTCGGACAGGGCTGAGACCCAGTACTTC. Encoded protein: CASGISDRAETQYF.

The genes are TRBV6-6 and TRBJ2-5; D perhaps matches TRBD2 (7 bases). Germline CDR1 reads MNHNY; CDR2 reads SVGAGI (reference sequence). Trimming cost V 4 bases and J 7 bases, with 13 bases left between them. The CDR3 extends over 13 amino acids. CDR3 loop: CASSSGGARTQYF. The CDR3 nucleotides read TGTGCCAGCAGTTCTGGGGGGGCCCGGACCCAGTACTTC.

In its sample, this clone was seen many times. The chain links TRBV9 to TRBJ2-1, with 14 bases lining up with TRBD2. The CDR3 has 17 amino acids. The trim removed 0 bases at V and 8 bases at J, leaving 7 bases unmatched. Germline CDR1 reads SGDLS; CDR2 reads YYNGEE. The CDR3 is CASSVGTSGGPGDEQFF. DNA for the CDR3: TGTGCCAGCAGCGTAGGGACTAGCGGGGGGCCAGGAGATGAGCAGTTCTTC.

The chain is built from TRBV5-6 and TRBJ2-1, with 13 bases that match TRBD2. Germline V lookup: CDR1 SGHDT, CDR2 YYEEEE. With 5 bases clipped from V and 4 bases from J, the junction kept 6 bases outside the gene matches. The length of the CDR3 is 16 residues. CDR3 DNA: TGTGCCAGCAGGGCCCGACTAGCGGGGGGATACAATGAGCAGTTCTTC. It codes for CASRARLAGGYNEQFF.

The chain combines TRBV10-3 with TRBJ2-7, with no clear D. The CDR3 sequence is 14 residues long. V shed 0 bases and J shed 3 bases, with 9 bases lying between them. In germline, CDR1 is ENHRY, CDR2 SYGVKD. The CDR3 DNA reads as TGTGCCATCAGTGAGTCGAACAGCCTCTACGAGCAGTACTTC. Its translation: CAISESNSLYEQYF.

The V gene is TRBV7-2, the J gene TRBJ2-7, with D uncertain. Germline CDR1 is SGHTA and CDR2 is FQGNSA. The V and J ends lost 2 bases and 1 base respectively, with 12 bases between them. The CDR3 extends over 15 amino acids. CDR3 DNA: TGTGCCAGCAGCTTACGATCAGGCTCATCCTACGAGCAGTACTTC. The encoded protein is CASSLRSGSSYEQYF.

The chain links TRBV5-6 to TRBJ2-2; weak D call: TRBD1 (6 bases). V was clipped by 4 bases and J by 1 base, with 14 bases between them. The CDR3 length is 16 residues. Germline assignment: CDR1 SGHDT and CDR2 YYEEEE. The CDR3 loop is CASSTDRRENTGELFF. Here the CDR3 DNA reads TGTGCCAGCAGCACCGACAGGCGAGAGAACACCGGGGAGCTGTTTTTT.

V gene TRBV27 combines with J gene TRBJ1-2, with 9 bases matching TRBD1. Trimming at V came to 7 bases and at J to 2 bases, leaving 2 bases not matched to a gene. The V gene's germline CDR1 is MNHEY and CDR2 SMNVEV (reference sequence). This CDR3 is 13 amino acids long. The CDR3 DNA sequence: TGTGCCAGCAAAGGACAGGGGAACTATGGCTACACCTTC. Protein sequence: CASKGQGNYGYTF.

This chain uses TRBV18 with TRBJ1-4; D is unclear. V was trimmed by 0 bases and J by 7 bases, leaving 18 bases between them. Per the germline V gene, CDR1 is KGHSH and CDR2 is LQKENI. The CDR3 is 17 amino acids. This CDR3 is CASSPPQMAGLFEKLFF. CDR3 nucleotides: TGTGCCAGCTCACCACCGCAGATGGCAGGTCTTTTTGAAAAACTGTTTTTT.

The CDR3 DNA follows: TGTGCCAGCAGTTACTCCGGGACATACACTGAAGCTTTCTTT. This codes for CASSYSGTYTEAFF. The V gene is TRBV6-2 or TRBV6-3, the J gene TRBJ1-1, with D possibly TRBD1 on 6 matching bases. V was cut by 0 bases and J by 3 bases, with 8 bases left in between. The CDR3 is 14 residues long. Germline-derived CDR1 and CDR2 are MNHEY and SVGEGT.

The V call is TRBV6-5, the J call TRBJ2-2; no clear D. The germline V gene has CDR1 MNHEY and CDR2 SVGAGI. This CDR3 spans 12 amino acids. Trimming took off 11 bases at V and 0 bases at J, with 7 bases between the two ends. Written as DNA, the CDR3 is TGTGCCGCGAGATCGAACACCGGGGAGCTGTTTTTT. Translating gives CAARSNTGELFF.

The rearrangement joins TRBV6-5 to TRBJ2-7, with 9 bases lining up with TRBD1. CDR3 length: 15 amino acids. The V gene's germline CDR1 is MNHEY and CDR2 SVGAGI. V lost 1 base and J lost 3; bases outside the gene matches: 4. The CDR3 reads CASSYWTGADYEQYF. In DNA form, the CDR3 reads TGTGCCAGCAGTTACTGGACAGGGGCGGACTACGAGCAGTACTTC.

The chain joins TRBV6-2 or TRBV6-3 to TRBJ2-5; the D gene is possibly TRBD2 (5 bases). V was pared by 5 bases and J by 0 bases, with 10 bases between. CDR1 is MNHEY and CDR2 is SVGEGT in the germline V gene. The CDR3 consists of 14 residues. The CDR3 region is CASSPGSYQETQYF. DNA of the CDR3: TGTGCCAGCAGTCCGGGGTCGTACCAAGAGACCCAGTACTTC.

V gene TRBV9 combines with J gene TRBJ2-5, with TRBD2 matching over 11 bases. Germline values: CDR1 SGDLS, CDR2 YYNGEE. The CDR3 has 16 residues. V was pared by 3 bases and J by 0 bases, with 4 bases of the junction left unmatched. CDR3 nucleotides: TGTGCCAGCAGCGAGGGACTAGCGGAGAACCAAGAGACCCAGTACTTC. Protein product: CASSEGLAENQETQYF.

The CDR3 is CASSSRDRGNYGYTF. Written as DNA, the CDR3 is TGCGCCAGCAGCTCTAGGGACAGGGGGAACTATGGCTACACCTTC. The gene calls are TRBV5-1 and TRBJ1-2, with 11 bases identical to TRBD1. Germline V lookup: CDR1 SGHRS, CDR2 YFSETQ. CDR3 length: 15 residues. After removal of 3 bases from V and 2 bases from J, the junction contained 3 bases not matched to a gene.

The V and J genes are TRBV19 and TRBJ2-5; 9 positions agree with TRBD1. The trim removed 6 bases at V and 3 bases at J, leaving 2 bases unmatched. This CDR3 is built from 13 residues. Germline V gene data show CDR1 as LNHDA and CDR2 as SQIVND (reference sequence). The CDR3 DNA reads TGTGCCAGTAGGGGGACAGGGAAAGAGACCCAGTACTTC. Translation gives CASRGTGKETQYF.

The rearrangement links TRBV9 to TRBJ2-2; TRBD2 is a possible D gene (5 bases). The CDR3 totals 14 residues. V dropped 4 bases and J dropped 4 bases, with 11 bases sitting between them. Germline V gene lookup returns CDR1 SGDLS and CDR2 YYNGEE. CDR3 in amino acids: CASSPGLSTGELFF. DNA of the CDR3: TGTGCCAGCAGCCCCGGACTTAGCACCGGGGAGCTGTTTTTT.

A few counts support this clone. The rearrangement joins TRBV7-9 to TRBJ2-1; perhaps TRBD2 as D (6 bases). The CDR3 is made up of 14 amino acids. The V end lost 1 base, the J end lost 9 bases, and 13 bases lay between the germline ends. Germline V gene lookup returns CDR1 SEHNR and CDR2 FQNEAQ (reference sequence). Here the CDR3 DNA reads TGTGCCAGCAGCTTAGAGGGGCCCGGGGGTGAGCAGTTCTTC. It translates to CASSLEGPGGEQFF.

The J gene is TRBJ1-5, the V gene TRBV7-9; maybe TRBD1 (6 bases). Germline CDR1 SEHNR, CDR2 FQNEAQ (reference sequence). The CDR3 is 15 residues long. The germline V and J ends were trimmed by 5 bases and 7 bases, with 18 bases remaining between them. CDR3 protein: CASSQNAGEGQPQHF. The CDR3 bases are TGTGCCAGCAGCCAGAATGCAGGGGAAGGCCAGCCCCAGCATTTT. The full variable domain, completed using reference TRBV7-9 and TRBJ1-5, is DTGVSQNPRHKITKRGQNVTFRCDPISEHNRLYWYRQTLGQGPEFLTYFQNEAQLEKSRLLSDRFSAERPKGSFSTLEIQRTEQGDSAMYLCASSQNAGEGQPQHFGDGTRLSIL.

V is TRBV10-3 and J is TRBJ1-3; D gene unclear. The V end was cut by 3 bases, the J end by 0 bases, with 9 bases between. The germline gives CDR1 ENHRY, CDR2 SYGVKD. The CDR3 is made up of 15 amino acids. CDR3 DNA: TGTGCCATCAGTGAACCCACGGTCTCTGGAAACACCATATATTTT. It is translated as CAISEPTVSGNTIYF.

CDR3 sequence (DNA): TGTGCCAGCTCACCCTCTGGGGAGGTGAATGGCTACACCTTC. Translated: CASSPSGEVNGYTF. J is TRBJ1-2 and V is TRBV18; D ambiguous. This CDR3 region has 14 residues. The germline CDR1 and CDR2 sequences are KGHSH and LQKENI. V lost 3 bases and J 6 bases, leaving 14 bases between the germline ends.

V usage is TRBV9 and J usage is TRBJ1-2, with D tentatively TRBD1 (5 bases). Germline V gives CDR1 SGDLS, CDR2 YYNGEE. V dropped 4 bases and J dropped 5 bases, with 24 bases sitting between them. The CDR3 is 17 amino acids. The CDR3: CASSPRQLPYSPYGYTF. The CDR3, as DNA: TGTGCCAGCAGCCCCAGACAGCTCCCCTACTCACCTTATGGCTACACCTTC. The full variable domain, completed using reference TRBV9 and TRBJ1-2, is DSGVTQTPKHLITATGQRVTLRCSPRSGDLSVYWYQQSLDQGLQFLIQYYNGEERAKGNILERFSAQQFPDLHSELNLSSLELGDSALYFCASSPRQLPYSPYGYTFGSGTRLTVV.

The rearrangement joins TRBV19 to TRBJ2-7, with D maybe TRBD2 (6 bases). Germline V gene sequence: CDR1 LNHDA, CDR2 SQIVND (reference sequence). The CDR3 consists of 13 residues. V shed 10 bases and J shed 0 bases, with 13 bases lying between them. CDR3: CATQGLPSYEQYF. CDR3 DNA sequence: TGTGCCACCCAGGGACTCCCCTCCTACGAGCAGTACTTC.